These 6 T cell receptor beta chains came from one sample sequenced in a study of blood T cell repertoires in COVID-19. Sequenced by immunoSEQ multiplex PCR; TCRdb stores in-frame clones only, minus some. The profile covers about 140,000 clones, with over 65% appearing a single time and less than 7.5% taken by the ten largest. Sequencing was carried out using PBMCs or T cells enriched from blood (not recorded which). All receptors come from a woman in her forties or fifties who had recovered from COVID-19.

The chain uses TRBV18 and TRBJ1-1; no clear D gene. The CDR3 covers 13 residues. The ends were cut back, 1 base at V and 6 bases at J, with 9 bases in the middle. The germline CDR1 and CDR2 sequences are KGHSH and LQKENI. The CDR3, as DNA: TGTGCCAGCTCACCACGTAACGGGGCTGAAGCTTTCTTT. Amino acid sequence: CASSPRNGAEAFF.

This chain links TRBV20-1 with TRBJ2-7; D is uncertain. Looked up from germline, CDR1 is DFQATT and CDR2 is SNEGSKA (reference sequence). This CDR3 spans 11 amino acids. Trimming took off 5 bases at V and 3 bases at J, with 8 bases between the two ends. In DNA form, the CDR3 reads TGCAGTGCTCCGGTTTTCTACGAGCAGTACTTC. It is translated as CSAPVFYEQYF.

V and J are TRBV7-2 and TRBJ1-4, with 7 bases fitting TRBD1. V was pared by 6 bases and J by 5 bases, with 9 bases of the junction left unmatched. CDR1 SGHTA and CDR2 FQGNSA come from the germline V gene. This CDR3 spans 15 amino acids. The CDR3 spells CASSQGDSQNEKLFF. CDR3 bases: TGTGCCAGCAGTCAGGGGGACAGCCAGAATGAAAAACTGTTTTTT.

The chain is built from TRBV24-1 and TRBJ2-7, with a tentative D call TRBD1 (5 bases). V was trimmed by 3 bases and J by 2 bases, leaving 10 bases between them. The germline V gene encodes CDR1 KGHDR and CDR2 SFDVKD. This CDR3 contains 14 residues. Written as DNA, the CDR3 is TGTGCCACCAGTGATCCCGACAGACCCTACGAGCAGTACTTC. This encodes CATSDPDRPYEQYF.

The chain couples TRBV9 to TRBJ2-1; 12 bases line up with TRBD1. Germline V gene lookup returns CDR1 SGDLS and CDR2 YYNGEE. The J segment lost 7 bases and the V segment lost 0 bases, leaving 5 bases of the junction unmatched. This CDR3 has 16 amino acids. CDR3 coding DNA: TGTGCCAGCAGCGTAGGGGGACAGGGGGCTGTAAATGAGCAGTTCTTC. Translating it yields CASSVGGQGAVNEQFF.

The count of this clone is one. The sample has other DNA sequences that encode this CDR3 too. The genes are TRBV24-1 and TRBJ1-1; TRBD1 matches 7 bases. J lost 1 base, V lost 4 bases, and 5 bases had no gene match. Germline values: CDR1 KGHDR, CDR2 SFDVKD. CDR3 length equals 15 residues. CDR3 amino acids: CATSDSRQGNTEAFF. CDR3 nucleotide sequence: TGTGCCACCAGTGACTCGAGACAGGGGAACACTGAAGCTTTCTTT.